Reported below is one T cell receptor (beta chain). Original methodology: How many nucleated cells were present was estimated from reference gene primer amplification. Repertoires were generated with immunoSEQ multiplex PCR, while TCRdb's copy carries only in-frame clones and drops some. That table gives V, J and clone size, and the DNA gave D and trimming. This table has some 370,000 clones, almost 90% appearing once. The data stem from a study of blood T cell repertoires in COVID-19. On the study more broadly: PBMCs, B-cell-depleted T cells, or T cells were the source of the cDNA or gDNA that made up the material.

Germline CDR1 LNHNV, CDR2 YYDKDF (reference sequence). Trimming took 5 bases from V and 0 from J, leaving 11 bases between them. This CDR3 is 15 amino acids long. Sequencing used peripheral blood. The clonotype comes from a young man with active or convalescent COVID-19. This chain uses TRBV15 with TRBJ2-1; possible D gene TRBD1, 6 bases. The CDR3 bases are TGTGCCACCAGCCGGACAGACAGCTCCTACAATGAGCAGTTCTTC. It yields the protein CATSRTDSSYNEQFF.